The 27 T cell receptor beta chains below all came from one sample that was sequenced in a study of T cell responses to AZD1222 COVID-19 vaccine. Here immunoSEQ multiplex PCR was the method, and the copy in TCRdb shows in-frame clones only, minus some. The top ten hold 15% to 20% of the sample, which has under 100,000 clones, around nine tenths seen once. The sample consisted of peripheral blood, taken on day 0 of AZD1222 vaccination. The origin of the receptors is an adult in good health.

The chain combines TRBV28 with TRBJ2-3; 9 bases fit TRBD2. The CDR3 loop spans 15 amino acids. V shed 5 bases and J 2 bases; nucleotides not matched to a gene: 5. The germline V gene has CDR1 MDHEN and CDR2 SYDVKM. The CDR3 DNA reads TGTGCCAGCAGTCTAGCGGGACTACCCACAGATACGCAGTATTTT. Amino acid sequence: CASSLAGLPTDTQYF.

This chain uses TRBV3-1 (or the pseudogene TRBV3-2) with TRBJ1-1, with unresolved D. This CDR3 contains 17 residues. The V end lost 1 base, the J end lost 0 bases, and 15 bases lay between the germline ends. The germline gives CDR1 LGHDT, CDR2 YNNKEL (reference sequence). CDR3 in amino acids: CASSQVHGRLMNTEAFF. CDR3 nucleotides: TGTGCCAGCAGCCAAGTGCATGGCAGGTTGATGAACACTGAAGCTTTCTTT.

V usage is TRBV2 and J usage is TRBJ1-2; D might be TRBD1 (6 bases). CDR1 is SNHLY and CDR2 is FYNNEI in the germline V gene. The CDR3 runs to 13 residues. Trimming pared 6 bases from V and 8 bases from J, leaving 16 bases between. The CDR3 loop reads CASSQRGVEGYTF. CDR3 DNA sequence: TGTGCCAGCAGCCAGAGGGGGGTTGAGGGCTACACCTTC.

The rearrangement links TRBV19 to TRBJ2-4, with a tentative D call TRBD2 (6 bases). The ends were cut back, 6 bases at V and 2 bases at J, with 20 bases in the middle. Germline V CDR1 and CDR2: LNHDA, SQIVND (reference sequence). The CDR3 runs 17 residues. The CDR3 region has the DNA TGTGCCAGTAGCTTTGACCTTTTGGAGGGGACCAAAAACATTCAGTACTTC. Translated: CASSFDLLEGTKNIQYF.

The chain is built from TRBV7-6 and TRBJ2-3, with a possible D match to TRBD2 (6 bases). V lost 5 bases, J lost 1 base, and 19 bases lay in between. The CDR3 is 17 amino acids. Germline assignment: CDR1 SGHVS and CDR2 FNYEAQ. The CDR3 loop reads CASSQVPGEAGTDTQYF. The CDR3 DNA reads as TGTGCCAGCAGCCAGGTGCCGGGAGAGGCGGGCACAGATACGCAGTATTTT.

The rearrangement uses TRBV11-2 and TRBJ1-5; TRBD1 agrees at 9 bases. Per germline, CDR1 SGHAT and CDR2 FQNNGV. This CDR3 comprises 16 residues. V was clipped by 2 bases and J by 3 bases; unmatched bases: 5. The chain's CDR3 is CASSLRDRVVNQPQHF. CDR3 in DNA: TGTGCCAGCAGCTTAAGGGACAGGGTTGTCAATCAGCCCCAGCATTTT.

The CDR3 region is CASSQLAGGETQYF. The CDR3 bases are TGTGCCAGCTCACAACTAGCGGGAGGAGAGACCCAGTACTTC. The rearrangement joins TRBV3-1 (or the pseudogene TRBV3-2) to TRBJ2-5; 12 positions match TRBD2. The CDR3 consists of 14 residues. Germline loops: CDR1 LGHDT, CDR2 YNNKEL (reference sequence). J was trimmed by 4 bases and V by 8 bases; bases with no gene match: 5.

DNA of the CDR3: TGTGCCAGCAAACAGGGGGGTTCCCTAAGGAACACTGAAGCTTTCTTT. This translates into CASKQGGSLRNTEAFF. The chain is built from TRBV2 and TRBJ1-1; TRBD1 agrees at 8 bases. The germline V gene has CDR1 SNHLY and CDR2 FYNNEI. J lost 1 base, V lost 7 bases, and 11 bases had no gene match. The CDR3 consists of 16 residues.

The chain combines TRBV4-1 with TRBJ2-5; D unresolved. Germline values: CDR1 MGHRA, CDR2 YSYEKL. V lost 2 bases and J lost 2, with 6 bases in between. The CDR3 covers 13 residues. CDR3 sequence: CASSQSLQETQYF. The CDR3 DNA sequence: TGCGCCAGCAGCCAATCCCTGCAAGAGACCCAGTACTTC.

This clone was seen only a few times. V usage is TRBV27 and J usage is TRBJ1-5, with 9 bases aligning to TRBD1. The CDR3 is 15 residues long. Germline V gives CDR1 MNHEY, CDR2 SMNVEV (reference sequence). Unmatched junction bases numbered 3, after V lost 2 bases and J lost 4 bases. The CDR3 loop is CASSLGGTGNQPQHF. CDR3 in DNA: TGTGCCAGCAGTTTAGGAGGGACAGGGAATCAGCCCCAGCATTTT.

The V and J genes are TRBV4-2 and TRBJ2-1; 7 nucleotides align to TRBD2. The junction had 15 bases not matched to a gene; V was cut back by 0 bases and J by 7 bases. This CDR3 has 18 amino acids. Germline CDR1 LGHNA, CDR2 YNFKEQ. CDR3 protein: CASSQDTAEASGRNEQFF. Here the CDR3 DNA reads TGTGCCAGCAGCCAAGACACCGCTGAGGCTAGCGGACGTAATGAGCAGTTCTTC.

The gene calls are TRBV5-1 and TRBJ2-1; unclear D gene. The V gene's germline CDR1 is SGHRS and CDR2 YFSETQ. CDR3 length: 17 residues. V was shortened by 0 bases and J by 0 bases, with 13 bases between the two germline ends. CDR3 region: CASSLVGRTSSYNEQFF. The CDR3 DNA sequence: TGCGCCAGCAGCTTGGTGGGCAGGACGAGCTCCTACAATGAGCAGTTCTTC.

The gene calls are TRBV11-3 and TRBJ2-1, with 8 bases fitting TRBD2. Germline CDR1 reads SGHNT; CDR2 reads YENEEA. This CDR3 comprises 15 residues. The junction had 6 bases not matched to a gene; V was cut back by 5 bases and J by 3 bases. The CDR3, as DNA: TGTGCCAGCAGCCCGGGGGGGCGGCGCTACAATGAGCAGTTCTTC. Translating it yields CASSPGGRRYNEQFF. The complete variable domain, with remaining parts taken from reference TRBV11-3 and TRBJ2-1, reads EAGVVQSPRYKIIEKKQPVAFWCNPISGHNTLYWYLQNLGQGPELLIRYENEEAVDDSQLPKDRFSAERLKGVDSTLKIQPAELGDSAVYLCASSPGGRRYNEQFFGPGTRLTVL.

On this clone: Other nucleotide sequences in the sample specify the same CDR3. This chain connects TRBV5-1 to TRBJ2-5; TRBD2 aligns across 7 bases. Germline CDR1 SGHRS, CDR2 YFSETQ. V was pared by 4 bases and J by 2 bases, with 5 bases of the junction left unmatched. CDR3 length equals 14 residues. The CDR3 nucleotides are TGCGCCAGCAGCAAAAGCGGGACTCAAGAGACCCAGTACTTC. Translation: CASSKSGTQETQYF.

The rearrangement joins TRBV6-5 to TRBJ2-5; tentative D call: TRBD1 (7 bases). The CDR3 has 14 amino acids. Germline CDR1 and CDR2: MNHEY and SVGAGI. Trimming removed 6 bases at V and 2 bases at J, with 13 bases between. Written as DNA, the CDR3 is TGTGCCAGCAGCCACGCAGGGGGGCAAGAGACCCAGTACTTC. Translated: CASSHAGGQETQYF.

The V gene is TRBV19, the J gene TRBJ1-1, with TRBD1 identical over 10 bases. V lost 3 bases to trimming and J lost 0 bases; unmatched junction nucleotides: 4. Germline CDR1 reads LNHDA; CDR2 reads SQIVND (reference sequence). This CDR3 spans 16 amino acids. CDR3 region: CASSIETGGVNTEAFF. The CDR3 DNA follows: TGTGCCAGTAGTATTGAGACAGGGGGCGTGAACACTGAAGCTTTCTTT.

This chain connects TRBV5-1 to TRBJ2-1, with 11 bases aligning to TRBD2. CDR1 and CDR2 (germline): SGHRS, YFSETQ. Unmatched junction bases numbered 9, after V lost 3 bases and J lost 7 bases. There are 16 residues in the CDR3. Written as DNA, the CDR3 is TGCGCCAGCAGCTATTCCGGGACTAGCGGATTGAATGAGCAGTTCTTC. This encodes CASSYSGTSGLNEQFF.

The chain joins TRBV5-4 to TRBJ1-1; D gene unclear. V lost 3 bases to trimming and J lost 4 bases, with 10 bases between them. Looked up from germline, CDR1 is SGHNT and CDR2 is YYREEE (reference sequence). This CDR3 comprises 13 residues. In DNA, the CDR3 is TGTGCCAGCAGCTCCCGGGGAATCACTGAAGCTTTCTTT. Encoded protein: CASSSRGITEAFF.

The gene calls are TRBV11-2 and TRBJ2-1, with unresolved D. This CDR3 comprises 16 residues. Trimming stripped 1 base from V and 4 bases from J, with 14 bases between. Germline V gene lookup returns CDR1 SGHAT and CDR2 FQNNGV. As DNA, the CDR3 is TGTGCCAGCAGCTTAGGGGGAAAGGGTTTTTACAATGAGCAGTTCTTC. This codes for CASSLGGKGFYNEQFF.

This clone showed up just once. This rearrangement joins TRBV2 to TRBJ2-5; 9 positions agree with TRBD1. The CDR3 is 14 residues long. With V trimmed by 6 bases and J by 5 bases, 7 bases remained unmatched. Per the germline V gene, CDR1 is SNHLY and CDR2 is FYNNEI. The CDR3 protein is CASRTGTGRETQYF. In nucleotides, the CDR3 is TGTGCCAGCAGGACGGGGACAGGGAGGGAGACCCAGTACTTC.

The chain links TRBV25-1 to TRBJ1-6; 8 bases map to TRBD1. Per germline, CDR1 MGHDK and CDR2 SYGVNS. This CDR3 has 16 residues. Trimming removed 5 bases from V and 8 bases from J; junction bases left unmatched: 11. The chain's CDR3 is CASSQPTQGAYSPLHF. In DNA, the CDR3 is TGTGCCAGCAGTCAACCCACGCAGGGGGCGTATTCACCCCTCCACTTT.

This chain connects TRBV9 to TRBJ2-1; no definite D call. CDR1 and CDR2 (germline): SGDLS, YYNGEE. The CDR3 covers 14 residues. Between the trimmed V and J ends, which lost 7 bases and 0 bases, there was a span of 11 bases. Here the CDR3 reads CASGDESSYNEQFF. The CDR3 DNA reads TGTGCCAGCGGGGATGAAAGCTCCTACAATGAGCAGTTCTTC. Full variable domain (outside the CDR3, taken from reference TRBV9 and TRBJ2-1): DSGVTQTPKHLITATGQRVTLRCSPRSGDLSVYWYQQSLDQGLQFLIQYYNGEERAKGNILERFSAQQFPDLHSELNLSSLELGDSALYFCASGDESSYNEQFFGPGTRLTVL.

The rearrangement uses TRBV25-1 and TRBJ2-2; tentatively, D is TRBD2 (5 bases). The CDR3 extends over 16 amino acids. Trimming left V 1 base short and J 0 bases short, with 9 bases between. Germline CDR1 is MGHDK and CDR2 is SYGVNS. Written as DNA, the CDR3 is TGTGCCAGCAGTGAATTGGCGGGTTCGAACACCGGGGAGCTGTTTTTT. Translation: CASSELAGSNTGELFF.

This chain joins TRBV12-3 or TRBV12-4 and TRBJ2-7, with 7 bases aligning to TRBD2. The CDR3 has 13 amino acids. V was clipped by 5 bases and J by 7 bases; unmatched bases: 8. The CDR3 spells CASSRGSSKEQYF. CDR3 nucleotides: TGTGCCAGCAGTCGCGGGAGTTCTAAGGAGCAGTACTTC.

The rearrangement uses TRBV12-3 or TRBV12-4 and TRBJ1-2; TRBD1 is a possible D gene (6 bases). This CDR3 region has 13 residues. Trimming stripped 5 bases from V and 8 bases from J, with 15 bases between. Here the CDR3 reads CASSLYRAAGYTF. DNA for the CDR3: TGTGCCAGCAGTCTGTACAGGGCTGCGGGCTACACCTTC.

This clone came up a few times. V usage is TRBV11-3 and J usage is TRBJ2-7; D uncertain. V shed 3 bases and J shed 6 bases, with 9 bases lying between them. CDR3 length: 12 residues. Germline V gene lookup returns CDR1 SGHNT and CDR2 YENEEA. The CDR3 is CASSFEKGEQYF. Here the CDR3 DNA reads TGTGCCAGCAGCTTCGAAAAGGGCGAGCAGTACTTC.

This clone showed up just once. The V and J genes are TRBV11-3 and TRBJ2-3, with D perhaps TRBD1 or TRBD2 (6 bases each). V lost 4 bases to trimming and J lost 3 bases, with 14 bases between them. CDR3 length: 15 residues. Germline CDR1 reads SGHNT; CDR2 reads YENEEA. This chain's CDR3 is CASSSPGAGTDTQYF. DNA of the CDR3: TGTGCCAGCAGCTCGCCGGGGGCGGGGACAGATACGCAGTATTTT. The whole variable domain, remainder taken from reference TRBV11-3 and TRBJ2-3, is EAGVVQSPRYKIIEKKQPVAFWCNPISGHNTLYWYLQNLGQGPELLIRYENEEAVDDSQLPKDRFSAERLKGVDSTLKIQPAELGDSAVYLCASSSPGAGTDTQYFGPGTRLTVL.